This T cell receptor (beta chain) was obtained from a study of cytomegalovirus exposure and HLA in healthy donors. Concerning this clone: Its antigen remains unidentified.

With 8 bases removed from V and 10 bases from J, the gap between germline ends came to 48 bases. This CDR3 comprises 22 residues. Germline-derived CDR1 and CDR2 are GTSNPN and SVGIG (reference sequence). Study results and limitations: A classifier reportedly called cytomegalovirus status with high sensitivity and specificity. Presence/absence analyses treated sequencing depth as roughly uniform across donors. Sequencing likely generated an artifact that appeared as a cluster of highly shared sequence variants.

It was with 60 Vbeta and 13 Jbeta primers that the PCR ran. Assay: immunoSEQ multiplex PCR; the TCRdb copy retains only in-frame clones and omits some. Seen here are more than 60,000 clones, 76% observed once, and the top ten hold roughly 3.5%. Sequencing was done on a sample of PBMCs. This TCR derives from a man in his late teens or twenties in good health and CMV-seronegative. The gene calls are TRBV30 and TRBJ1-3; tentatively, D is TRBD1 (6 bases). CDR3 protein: CAGNDVRSAGDGPGGRSWTIYF. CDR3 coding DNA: TGTGCCGGAAATGATGTCCGGAGCGCAGGAGATGGGCCGGGGGGCCGTTCGTGGACCATATATTTT. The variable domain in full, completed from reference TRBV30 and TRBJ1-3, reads SQTIHQWPATLVQPVGSPLSLECTVEGTSNPNLYWYRQAAGRGLQLLFYSVGIGQISSEVPQNLSASRPQDRQFILSSKKLLLSDSGFYLCAGNDVRSAGDGPGGRSWTIYFGEGSWLTVV.